This TCR beta chain originates from a study of T cell repertoires in cytomegalovirus infection. Study-wide context: Matching HLA type, along with CMV infection, was indicated by public TCR beta signatures.

With respect to this clonotype: Its specificity is not known.

TCRdb used MiXCR to reprocess the reads, holding one entry per CDR3 protein. The table lists about 700,000 distinct CDR3 sequences, roughly a third of them singletons. Trimming removed 5 bases from V and 2 bases from J; junction bases left unmatched: 6. The CDR3 is 14 residues long. Per germline, CDR1 SGHTA and CDR2 FQGNSA. The clonotype was recovered from a human donor in good health (CMV status not recorded). Some clones in this sample may be carry-over from other donors' samples. Sample: cultured PBMCs, taken from culture after CMV antigen stimulation. The gene calls are TRBV7-2 and TRBJ2-7, with TRBD1 matching 7 bases. The CDR3 here is CASSAPTGPYEQYF. Written as DNA, the CDR3 is TGTGCCAGCAGCGCGCCGACAGGGCCCTACGAGCAGTACTTC.